What follows is one T cell receptor beta chain and its context. The assay was immunoSEQ multiplex PCR, and TCRdb's table has in-frame clones only and misses some. This table has about 180,000 clones, about four fifths appearing once. These data are taken from a study of blood T cell repertoires in COVID-19. Germline V gives CDR1 SGDLS, CDR2 YYNGEE. The V end was cut by 0 bases, the J end by 4 bases, with 10 bases between. The CDR3 totals 14 residues. Sequencing was performed on peripheral blood. This receptor was obtained from a woman aged 70 to 79 with COVID-19, enrolled during active disease. V and J are TRBV9 and TRBJ1-2; D not resolved. CDR3 sequence reads: CASSVDTELYGYTF. CDR3 coding DNA: TGTGCCAGCAGCGTAGACACAGAACTCTATGGCTACACCTTC.